The clone carrying this T cell receptor beta chain was detected once. These data originate in a study of blood T cell repertoires in COVID-19. Study at large: Spain, Italy and the United States supplied samples that represented acute and convalescent COVID-19. PBMCs, B-cell-depleted T cells, or T cells were the source of the cDNA or gDNA that made up the material.

How the authors handled the data: How many nucleated cells were present was estimated from reference gene primer amplification. Assay used: immunoSEQ multiplex PCR; TCRdb lists only in-frame clones, some missing. The DNA gave D and trimming, while V, J and clone size come from that table. Here the sample spans fewer than 250,000 clones, roughly nine tenths being singletons. The CDR3 runs to 17 residues. V shed 3 bases, J shed 6 bases, and the junction held 13 bases outside the gene matches. CDR1 and CDR2 from the germline V gene are SGHNT and YYREEE (reference sequence). The source material was peripheral blood. The sequence was collected from a middle-aged man with acute or convalescent COVID-19. The chain combines TRBV5-4 with TRBJ1-2; 11 bases map to TRBD1. The CDR3 here is CASSWDGDRGILNGYTF. The CDR3 nucleotides are TGTGCCAGCAGCTGGGACGGGGACAGGGGGATTTTGAATGGCTACACCTTC.